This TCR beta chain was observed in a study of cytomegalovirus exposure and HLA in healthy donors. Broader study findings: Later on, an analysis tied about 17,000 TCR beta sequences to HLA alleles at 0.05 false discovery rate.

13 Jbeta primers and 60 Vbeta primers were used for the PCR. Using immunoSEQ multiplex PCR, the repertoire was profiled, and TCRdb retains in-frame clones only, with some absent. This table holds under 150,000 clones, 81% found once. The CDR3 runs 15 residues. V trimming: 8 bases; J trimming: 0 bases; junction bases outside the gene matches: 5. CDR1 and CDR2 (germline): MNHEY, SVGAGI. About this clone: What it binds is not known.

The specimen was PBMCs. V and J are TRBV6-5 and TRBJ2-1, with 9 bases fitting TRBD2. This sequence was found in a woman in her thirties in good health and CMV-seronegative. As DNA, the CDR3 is TGTGCCAGCGCTTTACTAGCGGGCTCCTACAATGAGCAGTTCTTC. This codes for CASALLAGSYNEQFF.